Detailed here is one TCR beta chain. Its antigen is not known. The V end lost 4 bases, the J end lost 0 bases, and 13 bases lay between the germline ends. The CDR3 is 16 amino acids. The germline V gene has CDR1 ENHRY and CDR2 SYGVKD. Profiling relied on immunoSEQ multiplex PCR, and the TCRdb table lists in-frame clones only, not all of them. The table shows about 7,000 clones, with under 75% occurring only once. This sample stems from a study of immune cell composition in non-small cell lung cancer. Study-wide points: Dominant in vivo tumour-associated clones were not shown to share tumour-reactive sequences. Clones >0.5% enriched in tumour were rarer in adenocarcinoma (about 35%) than squamous (approximately 80%). Tumour TCR-beta clonality was not significantly tied to smoking pack-years.

The source material was lung tumor tissue. This sequence joins TRBV10-3 and TRBJ2-1, with D possibly being TRBD1 (6 bases). The TCR comes from a human donor with non-small cell lung cancer. CDR3 nucleotides: TGTGCCATCAGTGGGACAGAAACTCTCTCCTACAATGAGCAGTTCTTC. Its translation is CAISGTETLSYNEQFF.